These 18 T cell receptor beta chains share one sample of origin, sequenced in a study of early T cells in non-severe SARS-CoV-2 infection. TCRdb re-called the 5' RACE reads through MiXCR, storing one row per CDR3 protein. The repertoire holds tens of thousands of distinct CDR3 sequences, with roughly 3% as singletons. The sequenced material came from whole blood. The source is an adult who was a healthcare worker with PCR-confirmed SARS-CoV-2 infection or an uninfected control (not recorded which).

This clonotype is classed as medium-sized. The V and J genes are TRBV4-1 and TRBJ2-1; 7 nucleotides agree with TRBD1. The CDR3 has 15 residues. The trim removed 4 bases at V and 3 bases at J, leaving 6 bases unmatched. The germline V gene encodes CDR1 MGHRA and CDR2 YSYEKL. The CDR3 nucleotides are TGCGCCAGCAGCCGGATTGGGACAGACTACAATGAGCAGTTCTTC. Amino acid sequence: CASSRIGTDYNEQFF.

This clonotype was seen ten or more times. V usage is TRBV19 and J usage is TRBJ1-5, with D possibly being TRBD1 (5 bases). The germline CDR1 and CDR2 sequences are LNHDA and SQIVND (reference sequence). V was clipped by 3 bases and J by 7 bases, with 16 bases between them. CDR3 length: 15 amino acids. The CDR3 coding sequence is TGTGCCAGTAGTATGACAGATAAACGGGGACAGCCCCAGCATTTT. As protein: CASSMTDKRGQPQHF.

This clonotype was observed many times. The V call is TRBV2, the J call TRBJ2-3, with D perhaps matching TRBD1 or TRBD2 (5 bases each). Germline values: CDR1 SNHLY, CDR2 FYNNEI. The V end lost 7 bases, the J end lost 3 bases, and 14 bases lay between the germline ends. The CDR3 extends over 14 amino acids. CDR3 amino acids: CASIHAGTTDTQYF. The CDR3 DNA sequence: TGTGCCAGCATCCACGCAGGGACGACAGATACGCAGTATTTT.

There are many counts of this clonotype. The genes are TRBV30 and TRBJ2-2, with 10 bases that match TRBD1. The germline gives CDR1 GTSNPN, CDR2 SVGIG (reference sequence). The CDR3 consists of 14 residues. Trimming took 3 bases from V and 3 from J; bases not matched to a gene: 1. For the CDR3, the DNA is TGTGCCTGGAGGGACAGGGGGTACACCGGGGAGCTGTTTTTT. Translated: CAWRDRGYTGELFF.

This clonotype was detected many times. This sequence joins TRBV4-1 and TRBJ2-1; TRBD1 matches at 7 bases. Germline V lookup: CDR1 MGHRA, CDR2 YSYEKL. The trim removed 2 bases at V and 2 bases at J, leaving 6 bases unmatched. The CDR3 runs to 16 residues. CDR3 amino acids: CASSQQTGSPYNEQFF. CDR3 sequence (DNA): TGCGCCAGCAGCCAACAGACAGGGAGCCCCTACAATGAGCAGTTCTTC.

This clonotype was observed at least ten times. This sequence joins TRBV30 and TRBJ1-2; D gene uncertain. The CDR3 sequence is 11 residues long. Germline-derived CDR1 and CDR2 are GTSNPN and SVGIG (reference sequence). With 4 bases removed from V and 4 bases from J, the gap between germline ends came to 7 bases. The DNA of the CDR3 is TGTGCCTGGATGCACAGCTATGGCTACACCTTC. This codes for CAWMHSYGYTF.

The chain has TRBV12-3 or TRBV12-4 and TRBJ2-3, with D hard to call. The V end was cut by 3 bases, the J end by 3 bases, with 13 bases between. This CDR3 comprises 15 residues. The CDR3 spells CASSFYPPGTDTQYF. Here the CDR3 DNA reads TGTGCCAGCAGTTTTTACCCTCCAGGTACAGATACGCAGTATTTT.

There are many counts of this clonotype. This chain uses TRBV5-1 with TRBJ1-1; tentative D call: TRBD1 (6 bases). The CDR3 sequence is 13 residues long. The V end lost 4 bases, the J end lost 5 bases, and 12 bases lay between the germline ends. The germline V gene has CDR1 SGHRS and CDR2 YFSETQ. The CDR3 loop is CASSEQGWTEAFF. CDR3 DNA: TGCGCCAGCAGCGAACAGGGTTGGACTGAAGCTTTCTTT.

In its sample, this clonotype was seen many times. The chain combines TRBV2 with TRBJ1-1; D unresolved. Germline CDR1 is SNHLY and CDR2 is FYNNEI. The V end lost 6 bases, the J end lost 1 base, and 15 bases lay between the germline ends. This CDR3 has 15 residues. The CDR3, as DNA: TGTGCCAGCAGGGACTTCCGGGTCTGGAACACTGAAGCTTTCTTT. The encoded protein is CASRDFRVWNTEAFF.

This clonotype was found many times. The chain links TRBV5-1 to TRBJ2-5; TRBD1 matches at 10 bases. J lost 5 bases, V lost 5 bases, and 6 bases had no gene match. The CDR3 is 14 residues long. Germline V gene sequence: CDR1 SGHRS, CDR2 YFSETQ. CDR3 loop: CASRTGTGEETQYF. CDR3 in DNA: TGCGCCAGCAGGACCGGGACAGGGGAGGAGACCCAGTACTTC.

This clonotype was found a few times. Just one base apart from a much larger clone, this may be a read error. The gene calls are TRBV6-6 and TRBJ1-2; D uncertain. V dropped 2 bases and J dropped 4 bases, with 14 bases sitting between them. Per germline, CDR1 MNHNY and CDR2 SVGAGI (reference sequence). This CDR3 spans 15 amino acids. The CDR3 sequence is CASSYRMYPSYGYTF. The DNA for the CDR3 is TGTGCCAGCAGTTACCGAATGTACCCATCCTATGGCTACACCTTC.

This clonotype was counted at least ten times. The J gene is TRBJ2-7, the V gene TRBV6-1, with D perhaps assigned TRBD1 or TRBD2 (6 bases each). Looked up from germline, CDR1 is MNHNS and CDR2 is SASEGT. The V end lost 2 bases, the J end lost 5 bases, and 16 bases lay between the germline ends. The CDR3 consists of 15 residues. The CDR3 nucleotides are TGTGCCAGCAGTGAAATAGGGGGGCGGAAGGACGAGCAGTACGTC. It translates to CASSEIGGRKDEQYV.

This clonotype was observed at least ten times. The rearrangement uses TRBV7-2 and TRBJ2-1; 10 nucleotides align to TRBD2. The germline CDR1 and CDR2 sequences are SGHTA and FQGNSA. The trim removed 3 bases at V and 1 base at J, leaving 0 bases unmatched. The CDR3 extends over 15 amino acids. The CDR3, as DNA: TGTGCCAGCAGCTTTAGCGGGGGGTCCTACAATGAGCAGTTCTTC. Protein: CASSFSGGSYNEQFF.

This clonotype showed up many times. The CDR3 nucleotides are TGTGCCAGCAGCTTACTACGGACAGGGATGAAGCAGCCCCAGCATTTT. Protein: CASSLLRTGMKQPQHF. The J gene is TRBJ1-5, the V gene TRBV5-6, with 8 bases aligning to TRBD1. This CDR3 is built from 16 residues. J was trimmed by 7 bases and V by 2 bases; bases with no gene match: 11. The germline V gene has CDR1 SGHDT and CDR2 YYEEEE.

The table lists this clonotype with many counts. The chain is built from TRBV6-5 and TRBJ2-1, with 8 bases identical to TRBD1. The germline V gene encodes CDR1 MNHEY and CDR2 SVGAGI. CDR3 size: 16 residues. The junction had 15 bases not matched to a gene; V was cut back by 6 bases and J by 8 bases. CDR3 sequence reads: CASRAYPGQVLDEQFF. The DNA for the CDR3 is TGTGCCAGCAGGGCTTATCCGGGACAGGTCCTCGATGAGCAGTTCTTC.

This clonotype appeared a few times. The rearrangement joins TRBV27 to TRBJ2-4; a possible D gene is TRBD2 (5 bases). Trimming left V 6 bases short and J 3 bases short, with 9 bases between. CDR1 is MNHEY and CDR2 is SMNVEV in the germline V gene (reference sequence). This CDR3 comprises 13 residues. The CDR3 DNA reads TGTGCCAGCAGGCGGGTGGACAAAAACATTCAGTACTTC. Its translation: CASRRVDKNIQYF.

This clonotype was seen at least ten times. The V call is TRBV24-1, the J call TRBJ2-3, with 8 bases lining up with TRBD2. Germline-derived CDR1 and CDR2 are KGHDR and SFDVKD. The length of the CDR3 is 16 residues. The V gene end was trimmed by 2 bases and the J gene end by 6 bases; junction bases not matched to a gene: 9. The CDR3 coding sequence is TGTGCCACCAGTGATTCTGCGGGGGGCCTCCGGGATACGCAGTATTTT. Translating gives CATSDSAGGLRDTQYF.

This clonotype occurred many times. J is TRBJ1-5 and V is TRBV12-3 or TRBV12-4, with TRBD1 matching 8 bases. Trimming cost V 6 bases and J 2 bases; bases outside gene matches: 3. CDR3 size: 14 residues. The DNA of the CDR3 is TGTGCCAGCAGCAGGGGGCGCGGCAATCAGCCCCAGCATTTT. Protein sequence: CASSRGRGNQPQHF.